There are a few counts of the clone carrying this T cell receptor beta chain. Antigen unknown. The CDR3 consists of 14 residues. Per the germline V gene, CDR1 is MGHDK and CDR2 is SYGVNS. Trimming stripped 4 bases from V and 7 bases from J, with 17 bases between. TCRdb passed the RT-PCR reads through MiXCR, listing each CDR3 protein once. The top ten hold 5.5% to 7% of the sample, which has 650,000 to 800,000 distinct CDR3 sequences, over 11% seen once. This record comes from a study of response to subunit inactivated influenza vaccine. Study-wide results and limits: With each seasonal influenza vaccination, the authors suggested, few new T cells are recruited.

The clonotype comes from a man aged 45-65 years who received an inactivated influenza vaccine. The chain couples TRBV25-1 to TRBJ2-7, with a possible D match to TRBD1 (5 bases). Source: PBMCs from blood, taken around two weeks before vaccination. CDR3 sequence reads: CASSGSRVLWEQYF. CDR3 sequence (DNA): TGTGCCAGCAGTGGGTCCAGGGTCCTGTGGGAGCAGTACTTC.